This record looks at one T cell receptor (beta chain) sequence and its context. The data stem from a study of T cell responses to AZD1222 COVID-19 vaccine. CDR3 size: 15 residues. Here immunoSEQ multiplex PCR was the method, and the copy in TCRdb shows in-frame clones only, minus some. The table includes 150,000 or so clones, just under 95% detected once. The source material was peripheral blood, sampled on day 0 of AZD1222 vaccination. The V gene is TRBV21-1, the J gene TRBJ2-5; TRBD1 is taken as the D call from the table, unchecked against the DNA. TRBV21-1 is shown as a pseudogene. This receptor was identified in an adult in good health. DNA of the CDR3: TGTGCCAGCAGCAAAGATGGGGACAGGGGGGAGACCCAGTACTTC. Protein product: CASSKDGDRGETQYF.